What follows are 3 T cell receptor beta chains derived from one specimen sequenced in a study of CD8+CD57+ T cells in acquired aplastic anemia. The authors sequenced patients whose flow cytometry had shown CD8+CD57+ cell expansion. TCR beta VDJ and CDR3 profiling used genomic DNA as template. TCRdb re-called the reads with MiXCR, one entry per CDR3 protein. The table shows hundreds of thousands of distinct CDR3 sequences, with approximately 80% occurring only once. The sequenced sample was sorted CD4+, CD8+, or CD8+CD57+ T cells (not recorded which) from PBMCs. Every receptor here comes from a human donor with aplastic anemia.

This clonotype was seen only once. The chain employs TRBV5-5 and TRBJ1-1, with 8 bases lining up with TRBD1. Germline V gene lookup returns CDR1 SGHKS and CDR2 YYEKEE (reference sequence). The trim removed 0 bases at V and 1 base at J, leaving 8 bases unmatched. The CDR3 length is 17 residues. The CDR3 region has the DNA TGTGCCAGCAGCTTGGACAGGGGGGAGGGTCAGAACACTGAAGCTTTCTTT. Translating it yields CASSLDRGEGQNTEAFF.

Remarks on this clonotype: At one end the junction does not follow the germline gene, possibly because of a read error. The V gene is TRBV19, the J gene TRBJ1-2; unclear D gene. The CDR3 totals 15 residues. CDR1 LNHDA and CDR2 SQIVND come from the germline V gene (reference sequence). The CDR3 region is CASSIAGGADYGYIF. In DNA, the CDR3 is TGTGCCAGTAGTATAGCTGGCGGCGCCGACTATGGCTACATCTTC.

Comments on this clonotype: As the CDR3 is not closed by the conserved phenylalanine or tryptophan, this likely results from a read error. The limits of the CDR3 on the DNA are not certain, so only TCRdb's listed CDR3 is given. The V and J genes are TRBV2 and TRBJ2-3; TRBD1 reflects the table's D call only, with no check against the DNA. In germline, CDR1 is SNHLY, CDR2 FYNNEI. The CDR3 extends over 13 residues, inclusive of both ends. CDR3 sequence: CASSEQGTGAQYV.